This T cell receptor beta chain was observed in a study of beta chain features in type 1 diabetes. Every isolated RNA sample was fully reverse transcribed, so sequencing captured expressed TCRB transcripts. TCRdb's copy holds only in-frame clones and misses some; the assay was immunoSEQ multiplex PCR. The sample records 300,000 to 450,000 clones, 9.6% being singletons. Overall study findings and caveats: Shortening that was moderate but significant affected the TCRB CDR3s of Type 1 diabetes patients in all four CD4+ subsets. Sampled from patients, naive, central memory and Treg TCRB repertoires appeared more similar than those sampled from healthy donors. Insertion counts at VDJ junctions were lower in type 1 diabetes patients, who also showed more deletions there. Whether TCRB rearrangement is influenced by HLA type was left unresolved in this analysis.

V lost 1 base to trimming and J lost 4 bases, with 17 bases between them. The CDR3 length is 17 residues. Germline lookup yields CDR1 LGHNA and CDR2 YSLEER. As concerns this clone: Its antigen is not known.

The origin of this receptor is a man under 40 with type 1 diabetes. Sequencing was performed on central memory CD4+ T cells from blood. The chain carries TRBV4-3 and TRBJ1-3; a weak D match, TRBD1 (6 bases). The CDR3 region has the DNA TGCGCCAGCAGCCAAGGCTCAACCGGGACAACAGGAAACACCATATATTTT. It yields the protein CASSQGSTGTTGNTIYF.